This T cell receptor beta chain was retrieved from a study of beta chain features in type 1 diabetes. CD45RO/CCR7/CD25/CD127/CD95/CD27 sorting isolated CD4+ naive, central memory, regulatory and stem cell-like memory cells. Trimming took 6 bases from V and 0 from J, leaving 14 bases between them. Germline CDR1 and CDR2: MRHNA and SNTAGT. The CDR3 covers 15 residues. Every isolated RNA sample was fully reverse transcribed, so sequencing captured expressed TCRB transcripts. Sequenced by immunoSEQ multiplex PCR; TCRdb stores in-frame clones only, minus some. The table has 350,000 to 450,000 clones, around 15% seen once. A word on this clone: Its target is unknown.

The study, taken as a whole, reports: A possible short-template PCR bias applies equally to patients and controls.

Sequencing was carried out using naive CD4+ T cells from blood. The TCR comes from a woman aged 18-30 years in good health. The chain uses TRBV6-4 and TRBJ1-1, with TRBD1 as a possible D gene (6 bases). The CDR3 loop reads CASRSVGHLNTEAFF. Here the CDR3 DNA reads TGTGCCAGCAGATCGGTGGGACATTTGAACACTGAAGCTTTCTTT.